This record looks at one TCR beta chain sequence and its context. What it binds is not known. The sample comes from a study of OX40 agonist ivuxolimab in advanced cancers. As for the study in general: Previous treatment with anti-PD-1, anti-PD-L1 or anti-CTLA-4 therapy was allowed; less than 45% had received some. Study findings and constraints: Some of the nonresponding patients also showed low levels of normalized T-cell clonal expansion. Relative to CD4+ cells, CD8+ T cells on average had more expanded clones.

Generated by immunoSEQ multiplex PCR, the TCRdb table keeps only in-frame clones and is missing some. The data hold just under 65,000 clones, with around 80% observed a single time. The germline gives CDR1 SGHNT, CDR2 YYREEE (reference sequence). The CDR3 consists of 13 residues. Trimming took off 0 bases at V and 6 bases at J, with 9 bases between the two ends. The V gene is TRBV5-4, the J gene TRBJ1-2; possibly TRBD1 for D (6 bases). The source is an adult with an advanced solid tumor such as melanoma, head and neck, liver or kidney cancer. The material was CD4+ or CD8+ T cells sorted from blood, obtained in a trial of the OX40 agonist ivuxolimab. CDR3: CASSLVPGDGYTF. CDR3 DNA sequence: TGTGCCAGCAGCTTGGTTCCAGGGGATGGCTACACCTTC.